These T cell receptor beta chains were read from a single sample in a study of CD8 T cells in Susac syndrome. One entry per CDR3 protein results from TCRdb running MiXCR on the immunoSEQ multiplex PCR reads. Of around 130,000 distinct CDR3 sequences listed, roughly 96% are singletons. Source material: CD4+ T cells from PBMCs. These receptors were collected from a human donor in good health. CDR3s include the opening cysteine and the closing phenylalanine or tryptophan.

V gene: TRBV4-2
J gene: TRBJ2-6
CDR3 protein: CASSPRADSGANVLTF

V gene: TRBV7-2
J gene: TRBJ2-5
CDR3 protein: CASSRPAGVKTQYF

V gene: TRBV29-1
J gene: TRBJ2-4
CDR3 protein: CSVYSTGGGRLAKNIQYF

V gene: TRBV3-1
J gene: TRBJ1-1
CDR3 protein: CASSQSAGGAFF

V gene: TRBV27
J gene: TRBJ1-2
CDR3 protein: CASSTLQNNYGYTF

V gene: TRBV2
J gene: TRBJ1-3
CDR3 protein: CASSFVATPGNTIYF

V gene: TRBV19
J gene: TRBJ2-2
CDR3 protein: CASKPGTRGATGELFF

V gene: TRBV5-1
J gene: TRBJ2-7
CDR3 protein: CASSGGLDEQYF

V gene: TRBV20-1
J gene: TRBJ2-7
CDR3 protein: CSAGPSRTGGYEQYF

V gene: TRBV7-9
J gene: TRBJ2-2
CDR3 protein: CASSLALAAGAGELFF